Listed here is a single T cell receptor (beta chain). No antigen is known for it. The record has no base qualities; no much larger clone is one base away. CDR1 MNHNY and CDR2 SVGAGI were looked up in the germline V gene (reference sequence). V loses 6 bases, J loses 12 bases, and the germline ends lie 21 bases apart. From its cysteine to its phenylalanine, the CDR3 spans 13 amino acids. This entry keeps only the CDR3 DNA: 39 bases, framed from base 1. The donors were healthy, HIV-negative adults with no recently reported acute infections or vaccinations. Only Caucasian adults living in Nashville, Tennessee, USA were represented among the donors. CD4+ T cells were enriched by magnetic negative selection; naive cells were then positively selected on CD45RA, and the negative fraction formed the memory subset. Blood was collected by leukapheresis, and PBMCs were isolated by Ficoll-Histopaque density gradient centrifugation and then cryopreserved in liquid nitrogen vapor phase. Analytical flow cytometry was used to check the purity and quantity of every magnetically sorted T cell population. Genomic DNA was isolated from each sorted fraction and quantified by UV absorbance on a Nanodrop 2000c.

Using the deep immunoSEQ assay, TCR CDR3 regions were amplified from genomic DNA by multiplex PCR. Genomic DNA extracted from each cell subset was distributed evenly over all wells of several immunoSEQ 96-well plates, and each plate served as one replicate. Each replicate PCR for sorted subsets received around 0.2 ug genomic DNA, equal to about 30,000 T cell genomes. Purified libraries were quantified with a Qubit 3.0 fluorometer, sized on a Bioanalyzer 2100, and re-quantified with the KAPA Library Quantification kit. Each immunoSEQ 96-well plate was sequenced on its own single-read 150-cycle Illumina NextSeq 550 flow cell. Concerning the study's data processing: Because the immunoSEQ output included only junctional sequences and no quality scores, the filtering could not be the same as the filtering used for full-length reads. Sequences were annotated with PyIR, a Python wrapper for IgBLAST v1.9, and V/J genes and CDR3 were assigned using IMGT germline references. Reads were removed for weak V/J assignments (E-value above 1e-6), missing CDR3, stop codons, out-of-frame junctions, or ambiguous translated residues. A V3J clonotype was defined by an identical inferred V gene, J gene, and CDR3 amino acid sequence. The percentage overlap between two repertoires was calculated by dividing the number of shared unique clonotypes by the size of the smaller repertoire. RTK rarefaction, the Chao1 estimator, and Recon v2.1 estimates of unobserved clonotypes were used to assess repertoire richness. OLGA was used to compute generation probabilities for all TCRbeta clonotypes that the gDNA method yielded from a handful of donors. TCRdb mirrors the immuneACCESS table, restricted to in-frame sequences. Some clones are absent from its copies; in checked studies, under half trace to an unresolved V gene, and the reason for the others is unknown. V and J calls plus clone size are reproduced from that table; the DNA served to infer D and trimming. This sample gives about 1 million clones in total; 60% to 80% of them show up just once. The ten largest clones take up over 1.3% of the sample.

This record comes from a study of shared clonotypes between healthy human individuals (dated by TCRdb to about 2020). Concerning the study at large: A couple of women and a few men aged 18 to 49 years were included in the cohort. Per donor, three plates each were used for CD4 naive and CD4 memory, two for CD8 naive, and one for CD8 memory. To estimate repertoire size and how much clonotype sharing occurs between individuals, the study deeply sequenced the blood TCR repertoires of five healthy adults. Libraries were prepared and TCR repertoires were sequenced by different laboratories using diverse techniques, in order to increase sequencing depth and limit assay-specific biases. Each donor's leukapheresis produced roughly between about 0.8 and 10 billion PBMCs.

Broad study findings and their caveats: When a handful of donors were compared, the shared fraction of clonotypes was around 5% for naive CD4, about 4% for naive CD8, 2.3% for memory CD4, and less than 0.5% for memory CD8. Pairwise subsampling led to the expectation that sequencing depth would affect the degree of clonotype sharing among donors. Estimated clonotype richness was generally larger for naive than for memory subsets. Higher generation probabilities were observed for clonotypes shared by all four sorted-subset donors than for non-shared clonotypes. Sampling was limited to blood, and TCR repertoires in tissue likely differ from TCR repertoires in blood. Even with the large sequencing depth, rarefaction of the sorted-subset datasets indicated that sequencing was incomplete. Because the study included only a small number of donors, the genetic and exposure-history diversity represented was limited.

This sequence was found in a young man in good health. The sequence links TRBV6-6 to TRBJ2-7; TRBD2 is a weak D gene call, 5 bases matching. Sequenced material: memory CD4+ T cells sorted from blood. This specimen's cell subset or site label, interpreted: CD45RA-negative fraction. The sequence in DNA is TGTGCCAGCAGGGGAGAAGCCCAGTCTTCTCTGTACTTC. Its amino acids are CASRGEAQSSLYF.